The rows below give T cell receptor beta chains drawn from one sample of a study of T cell changes during pregnancy in multiple sclerosis. TCRdb keeps only in-frame clones here, not all; method: immunoSEQ multiplex PCR. The table has roughly 30,000 clones, roughly 89% seen once. The starting material was CD8+ T cells from peripheral blood mononuclear cells, obtained in the second trimester of pregnancy. These receptors all stem from a female donor with multiple sclerosis, enrolled in a pregnancy study. CDR3s include the opening cysteine and the closing phenylalanine or tryptophan. A D gene is named only where the DNA matches it firmly. Some rows have no size entry. The others give once, few or many, or a class for an expanded clone.

>TRBV6-4|-|TRBJ2-7|-
TGTGCCAGCACGGATCCGGGAGACCACGAGCAGTACTTC
CASTDPGDHEQYF
>TRBV19|-|TRBJ2-1|-
TGTGCCAGTAGTATTGGTGGGCGCAATGAGCAGTTCTTC
CASSIGGRNEQFF
>TRBV5-1|TRBD1|TRBJ1-1|-
TGCGCCAGCAGCTTGGACAGGGGTAGGACTGAAGCTTTCTTT
CASSLDRGRTEAFF
>TRBV19|TRBD1|TRBJ2-7|-
TGTGCCAGTAGTGAAGCCGGGACAGGGGCCTACGAGCAGTACTTC
CASSEAGTGAYEQYF
>TRBV7-2|-|TRBJ2-7|-
TGTGCCAGCAGCTTAGTGCCGGGGTACGAGCAGTACTTC
CASSLVPGYEQYF
>TRBV5-1|TRBD1|TRBJ2-7|-
TGCGCCAGCAGCTTGGAAGGGACAGTGAACTACGAGCAGTACTTC
CASSLEGTVNYEQYF
>TRBV5-4|TRBD1|TRBJ2-7|-
TGTGCCAGCAGCTTGGAGACAGGGGACTACGAGCAGTACTTC
CASSLETGDYEQYF
>TRBV20-1|-|TRBJ2-7|-
TGCAGTGCTAGTCTTCCTGGCGGGCAGTACTTC
CSASLPGGQYF
>TRBV18|TRBD1|TRBJ1-1|-
TGTGCCAGCTCGCCACAGGGGGCCGAAGCTTTCTTT
CASSPQGAEAFF
>TRBV9|TRBD2|TRBJ2-3|-
TGTGCCAGCAGCGACAGGGAGCGGGGGGGCCGGGGCACAGATACGCAGTATTTT
CASSDRERGGRGTDTQYF
>TRBV13|-|TRBJ2-1|-
TGTGCCAGCAGCTCTTATTTTACGGGAAGCTCCTACAATGAGCAGTTCTTC
CASSSYFTGSSYNEQFF
>TRBV5-6|-|TRBJ1-2|-
TGTGCCAGCAGCCCGGCCACAGTCTATGGCTACACCTTC
CASSPATVYGYTF
>TRBV7-6|TRBD2|TRBJ2-3|few
TGTGCCAGCAGCTGGACTAGCGGCAGCACAGATACGCAGTATTTT
CASSWTSGSTDTQYF
>TRBV28|-|TRBJ2-1|-
TGTGCCAGCAGCACTCACAATGAGCAGTTCTTC
CASSTHNEQFF
>TRBV29-1|-|TRBJ1-1|few
TGCAGCGTGCCAAGGAGGGGTCCGGGGACTGAAGCTTTCTTT
CSVPRRGPGTEAFF
>TRBV5-1|-|TRBJ1-1|few
TGCGCCAGCAGCTTGGAAGAGGGTTGGAGCACTGAAGCTTTCTTT
CASSLEEGWSTEAFF
>TRBV5-1|-|TRBJ2-5|-
TGCGCCAGCAGCCCCAGTGGGGAAGGGGGAGAGACCCAGTACTTC
CASSPSGEGGETQYF
>TRBV4-2|TRBD1|TRBJ1-2|-
TGTGCCAGCAGCCACCGGACAGGGGGCGAAATTGGGTATGGCTACACCTTC
CASSHRTGGEIGYGYTF
>TRBV6-6|-|TRBJ1-2|-
TGTGCCAGCAGTTACGGGCAGGGGAAGGGCTACACCTTC
CASSYGQGKGYTF
>TRBV5-4|TRBD2|TRBJ2-7|-
TGTGCCAGCAGCAGGCGGGAGAAGGGTCCGGCGTACTTC
CASSRREKGPAYF
>TRBV27|TRBD1|TRBJ2-7|-
TGTGCCAGCAGTTTCGGACAGGGGGCGACCTACGAGCAGTACTTC
CASSFGQGATYEQYF
>TRBV9|-|TRBJ2-3|-
TGTGCCAGCAGCGTAGCTATACAGGGTAACACAGATACGCAGTATTTT
CASSVAIQGNTDTQYF
>TRBV10-3|-|TRBJ1-2|-
TGTGCCATCAGCGACAGTTATGGCTACACCTTC
CAISDSYGYTF
>TRBV9|-|TRBJ2-5|-
TGTGCCAGCAGCGCCCCCGGGGGAGGAGAGACCCAGTACTTC
CASSAPGGGETQYF
>TRBV5-8|TRBD2|TRBJ2-3|-
TGTGCCAGCAGCCCGACCGGGAGCGGGAGAACAGATACGCAGTATTTT
CASSPTGSGRTDTQYF
>TRBV30|TRBD2|TRBJ2-2|-
TGTGCCTGGAGTGTAGAAGCGGGGGGTACCGGGGAGCTGTTTTTT
CAWSVEAGGTGELFF
>TRBV9|-|TRBJ2-1|-
TGTGCCAGCAGCGACGGACAGACTAGCAGTGACAATGAGCAGTTCTTC
CASSDGQTSSDNEQFF
>TRBV27|TRBD1|TRBJ2-7|-
TGTGCCAGCAGCCCGGGGACAGGGGGTTCCTACGAGCAGTACTTC
CASSPGTGGSYEQYF
>TRBV2|TRBD2|TRBJ2-5|-
TGTGCCAGCAGTCCCCAGCGACTAGCGGGGGGCCTGCAAGAGACCCAGTACTTC
CASSPQRLAGGLQETQYF